This TCR beta chain was documented in a study of blood T cell repertoires in COVID-19. Per the original methods: Nucleated cell counts were estimated from reference gene primer amplification. The method was immunoSEQ multiplex PCR; TCRdb's version includes in-frame clones alone and lacks a portion of them. The V and J calls and the clone size are those of that table, but D and trimming were determined from the DNA. Counted here are some 190,000 clones, roughly 88% occurring once; the ten biggest clones make up 11%. The CDR3 totals 14 residues. Looked up from germline, CDR1 is MDHEN and CDR2 is SYDVKM. J was trimmed by 2 bases and V by 6 bases; bases with no gene match: 0.

What was sequenced was peripheral blood. The source is a human donor with active or convalescent COVID-19. The donor label of this sample is uncertain. This chain joins TRBV28 and TRBJ2-2; 10 bases map to TRBD1. The DNA for the CDR3 is TGTGCCAGCAGGACAGGGGGCAACACCGGGGAGCTGTTTTTT. It codes for CASRTGGNTGELFF.